The sequence of this T cell receptor (beta chain) was determined in a study of T cells in Graves' hyperthyroidism and ophthalmopathy. Whole-study findings and limits: Clonotypes that were expanded in thyroid above 0.001 mostly appeared in blood too.

At least ten counts were recorded for this clonotype. What it recognizes is unknown. Amplification of TCR beta CDR3 regions was performed using RNA transcripts as template. Using the HTBI primer set, a first-round RT-PCR was run on the TCR CDR3. MiXCR, applied by TCRdb to the multiplex PCR reads, yields one record per CDR3 protein. This sample yields a few hundred thousand distinct CDR3 sequences, of which under 60% are seen a single time; roughly 7.7% belongs to the top ten. This CDR3 comprises 14 residues. The V gene lost 1 base and the J gene lost 2 bases, with 9 bases spanning the gap. Per germline, CDR1 MNHEY and CDR2 SMNVEV (reference sequence).

The genes are TRBV27 and TRBJ2-7; no clear D gene. Specimen: peripheral blood or thyroid tissue (not recorded which). This sequence originates from a young woman with Graves' hyperthyroidism. The CDR3 DNA reads as TGTGCCAGCAGTTTATTCGCCGATACCTACGAGCAGTACTTC. It yields the protein CASSLFADTYEQYF.